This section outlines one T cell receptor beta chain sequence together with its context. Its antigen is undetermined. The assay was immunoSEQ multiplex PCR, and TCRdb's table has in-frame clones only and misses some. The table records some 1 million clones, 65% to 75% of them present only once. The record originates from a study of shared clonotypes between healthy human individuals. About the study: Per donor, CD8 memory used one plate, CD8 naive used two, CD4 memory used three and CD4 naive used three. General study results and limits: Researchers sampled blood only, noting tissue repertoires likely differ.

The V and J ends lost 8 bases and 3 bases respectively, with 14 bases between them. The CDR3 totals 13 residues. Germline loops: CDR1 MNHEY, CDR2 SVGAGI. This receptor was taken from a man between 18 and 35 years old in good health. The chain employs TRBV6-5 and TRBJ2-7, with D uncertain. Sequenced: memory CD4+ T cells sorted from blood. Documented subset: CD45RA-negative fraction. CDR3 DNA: TGTGCCAGCGGGCAGATATCAAACTACGAGCAGTACTTC. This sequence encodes CASGQISNYEQYF.